The rows below give T cell receptor beta chains drawn from one sample of a study of T-cell reconstitution after alpha-beta-depleted transplantation in children. TCRdb independently ran MiXCR on the PCR reads; one entry per CDR3 protein. The profile shows 500,000 to 600,000 distinct CDR3 sequences, 32% of them singletons. The sequencing used PBMCs from the stem cell graft donor, collected from the stem cell graft. All receptors derive from a human donor who donated a stem cell graft to a child with aplastic anemia. The CDR3 runs from the conserved cysteine through the conserved F or W. The order of the fields is J gene, V gene, clone size, D gene, CDR3 DNA, CDR3 protein. D genes are given only for firm matches. Size is stated for part of the rows, as once, few or many counts, or as a class when the clone is expanded.

TRBJ2-5	TRBV29-1	-	-	TGCAGCGCCTCTAGTGCGGACTGGCCCCAAGAGACCCAGTACTTC	CSASSADWPQETQYF
TRBJ2-5	TRBV5-6	-	TRBD1	TGTGCCAGCAGCCGTAACAGGGGCCGAATATCGGAGACCCAGTACTTC	CASSRNRGRISETQYF
TRBJ2-3	TRBV20-1	-	TRBD2	TGCAGTGCCTTTACTAGCGCCCGGGCAGATACGCAGTATTTT	CSAFTSARADTQYF
TRBJ2-2	TRBV12-3/TRBV12-4	-	TRBD2	TGTGCCAGCAGTTTGAGACTAGCGGGAGGTTCCGGGGAGCTGTTTTTT	CASSLRLAGGSGELFF
TRBJ2-3	TRBV28	-	TRBD2	TGTGCCAGCAGTAAAGCGGGAGGAGGAACAGATACGCAGTATTTT	CASSKAGGGTDTQYF
TRBJ1-5	TRBV7-9	-	TRBD1	TGTGCCAGCAGCTTAGGCGACAGGGGCATTGGCAATCAGCCCCAGCATTTT	CASSLGDRGIGNQPQHF
TRBJ2-1	TRBV28	-	TRBD2	TGTGCCAGCAGTTTCGGACTAGCAATTAATGAGCAGTTCTTC	CASSFGLAINEQFF
TRBJ2-7	TRBV5-1	few	TRBD1	TGCGCCAGCAGCTTGGCCGGGACAGGGGCCTACGAGCAGTACTTC	CASSLAGTGAYEQYF
TRBJ2-3	TRBV12-3/TRBV12-4	-	-	TGTGCCAGCATCGGAAGATGGACGGCCAGCACAGATACGCAGTATTTT	CASIGRWTASTDTQYF
TRBJ1-1	TRBV10-3	-	-	TGTGCCATCAGCCGGGATAGCGGACAGATGGTAAGGACTGAAGCTTTCTTT	CAISRDSGQMVRTEAFF
TRBJ1-6	TRBV4-3	few	-	TGCGCCAGCAGCCAAGAGATGACCCCCCGGGGTGCTAATTCACCCCTCCACTTT	CASSQEMTPRGANSPLHF
TRBJ2-2	TRBV11-2	-	TRBD1	TGTGCCAGCAGCTTTGACAGGGTGTACACCGGGGAGCTGTTTTTT	CASSFDRVYTGELFF
TRBJ1-5	TRBV7-2	-	-	TGTGCCAGCAGCTCACAGGGTGACAATCAGCCCCAGCATTTT	CASSSQGDNQPQHF
TRBJ2-1	TRBV21-1	few	-	TGTGCCAGCACCACATTCGATGAGCAGTTCTTC	CASTTFDEQFF
TRBJ2-1	TRBV2	few	-	TGTGCCAGCACCGTCGGTTACAATGAGCAGTTCTTC	CASTVGYNEQFF
TRBJ2-3	TRBV10-3	-	-	TGTGCCATCAGTGGGGTTCGGGACTGGAGCACAGATACGCAGTATTTT	CAISGVRDWSTDTQYF
TRBJ2-7	TRBV12-3/TRBV12-4	-	TRBD1	TGTGCCAGCAGTTCAAGGTCAGGGGGCACCTACGAGCAGTACTTC	CASSSRSGGTYEQYF
TRBJ1-1	TRBV20-1	-	-	TGCAGTCCGGTCGAGGGAGCTGTGAACACTGAAGCTTTCTTT	CSPVEGAVNTEAFF
TRBJ2-3	TRBV20-1	-	TRBD2	TGCAGTGCTGGGACTAGCGGGATAGATACGCAGTATTTT	CSAGTSGIDTQYF
TRBJ2-1	TRBV19	few	-	TGTGCCAGTAGTATAAGGCACAATGAGCAGTTCTTC	CASSIRHNEQFF
TRBJ1-5	TRBV7-8	-	TRBD1	TGTGCCAGCAGCGGGTACGGGACAGGGTTCAATCAGCCCCAGCATTTT	CASSGYGTGFNQPQHF
TRBJ1-1	TRBV20-1	few	-	TGCAGTGCTAGAGATCGTCGAAAGAACACTGAAGCTTTCTTT	CSARDRRKNTEAFF
TRBJ2-2	TRBV6-5	-	-	TGTGCCAGCAGTTACTTAGGGGGGGGAGATGGCGGGGAGCTGTTTTTT	CASSYLGGGDGGELFF
TRBJ2-2	TRBV29-1	few	-	TGCAGCGTTGAACTTGGAAGAAACACCGGGGAGCTGTTTTTT	CSVELGRNTGELFF
TRBJ2-2	TRBV7-6	few	-	TGTGCCAGCAGCTTAGACGTAACCGGGGAGCTGTTTTTT	CASSLDVTGELFF
TRBJ1-5	TRBV19	-	-	TGTGCCAGTAGTATTAAGGGTACTCAGCCCCAGCATTTT	CASSIKGTQPQHF
TRBJ2-1	TRBV4-3	-	-	TGCGCCAGCAGCCAAGAACTATACAATGAGCAGTTCTTC	CASSQELYNEQFF
TRBJ1-2	TRBV20-1	few	-	TGCAGTGCTAGAGATGCGCAGGGCCCTACCTTTTGGGGCTACACCTTC	CSARDAQGPTFWGYTF
TRBJ1-5	TRBV5-5	-	-	TGTGCCAGCAGCTTGGGCGGGCAGGAGCCCCAGCATTTT	CASSLGGQEPQHF
TRBJ1-5	TRBV5-1	-	-	TGCGCCAGCAGCTTGCACGGGGATGGTCGTCAGCCCCAGCATTTT	CASSLHGDGRQPQHF
TRBJ2-1	TRBV29-1	few	TRBD2	TGCAGCCCCCATACTAGCGGGGAGCAGTTCTTC	CSPHTSGEQFF
TRBJ2-1	TRBV7-9	few	-	TGTGCCAGCAGCGCTACTGTATACCCTTCCCTCGATGAGCAGTTCTTC	CASSATVYPSLDEQFF
TRBJ2-4	TRBV18	once	TRBD2	TGTGCCAGCGCACCAGGGCGGGAGGAGGGCATTCAGTACTTC	CASAPGREEGIQYF
TRBJ1-3	TRBV29-1	-	-	TGCAGCGTCCTCGGGGTCTCTGGAAACACCATATATTTT	CSVLGVSGNTIYF
TRBJ1-1	TRBV7-9	-	-	TGTGCCAGCAGTCGCCCCGCCGGGCAAGGGCGCGAAGCTTTCTTT	CASSRPAGQGREAFF
TRBJ2-7	TRBV20-1	few	TRBD1	TGCAGTGCTAGAGATCAGAGACAGGGGTCTTTCTACGAGCAGTACTTC	CSARDQRQGSFYEQYF
TRBJ2-2	TRBV4-3	few	-	TGCGCCAGCAGCCAAGAAGAGGGAGGCCCCGGGGAGCTGTTTTTT	CASSQEEGGPGELFF
TRBJ2-7	TRBV7-2	-	-	TGTGCCAGCAGCCGGCCCGGGGCCTACGAGCAGTACTTC	CASSRPGAYEQYF
TRBJ1-1	TRBV7-2	few	-	TGTGCCAGCAGCGTCATTGAGGTGAACACTGAAGCTTTCTTT	CASSVIEVNTEAFF
TRBJ2-5	TRBV29-1	few	TRBD1	TGCAGCGTTGAAGATCTTGGGGACAGCCAAGAGACCCAGTACTTC	CSVEDLGDSQETQYF
TRBJ2-1	TRBV20-1	-	TRBD2	TGCAGTGCCGGGGGGAATTTCGACAATGAGCAGTTCTTC	CSAGGNFDNEQFF
TRBJ2-7	TRBV2	-	-	TGTGCCAGCAATCTGACACCCTCCTACGAGCAGTACTTC	CASNLTPSYEQYF
TRBJ2-1	TRBV11-2	-	-	TGTGCCAGCAGTAGACTAGCCTACAATGAGCAGTTCTTC	CASSRLAYNEQFF
TRBJ1-1	TRBV7-8	-	TRBD1	TGTGCCAGCAGCTCCTTAACAGGGGGAGACACTGAAGCTTTCTTT	CASSSLTGGDTEAFF
TRBJ2-1	TRBV28	-	TRBD2	TGTGCCAGCACTTTAGCGGCGGGAGGTTATTATGAGCAGTTCTTC	CASTLAAGGYYEQFF